This TCR beta chain emerged from a study of shared clonotypes between healthy human individuals. Study-wide background: Each donor's CD4 naive and CD4 memory cells filled three plates apiece, CD8 naive two, and CD8 memory one. Study-level results: Measured sharing among donors was expected to vary with sequencing depth. Researchers found naive subsets generally carried larger estimated richness than memory subsets.

As concerns this clone: Antigen unknown.

Selected positively for CCR7 and CD45RO-negative, naive CD8 cells excluded terminally differentiated effector memory CD45RA+ cells. The CDR3 spans 15 residues. V was cut by 4 bases and J by 5 bases, with 18 bases left in between. CDR1 and CDR2 from the germline V gene are MDHEN and SYDVKM. Original methodology: Without quality scores, immunoSEQ junctional reads could not be filtered like full-length reads. Assay used: immunoSEQ multiplex PCR; TCRdb lists only in-frame clones, some missing. The DNA gave D and trimming, while V, J and clone size come from that table. This sample yields hundreds of thousands of clones, of which 95% to 96% are seen a single time; 0.095% to 0.13% belongs to the top ten.

V usage is TRBV28 and J usage is TRBJ2-7; D is unresolved. Sequencing input: naive CD8+ T cells sorted from blood. The clonotype comes from a woman under 40 in good health. The DNA for the CDR3 is TGTGCCAGCAGTTCCAAATACGGCGTCAGCGACGAGCAGTACTTC. Protein: CASSSKYGVSDEQYF. Supplemented by reference TRBV28 and TRBJ2-7, the full variable domain reads DVKVTQSSRYLVKRTGEKVFLECVQDMDHENMFWYRQDPGLGLRLIYFSYDVKMKEKGDIPEGYSVSREKKERFSLILESASTNQTSMYLCASSSKYGVSDEQYFGPGTRLTVT.